This TCR beta chain comes out of a study of T cells expressing NK-cell markers (dated by TCRdb to between 2020 and 2021). About the study as a whole: TCR beta-chain repertoires were profiled in sorted CD3+CD56+NKG2C+, CD3+CD56+NKG2C- and CD3+CD56-NKG2C+ T-cell subsets from eight donors. The study sequenced eight donors, all healthy volunteers chosen at random: three men and five women. Among the eight sequenced donors, seven were HCMV-seropositive and one was HCMV-seronegative. Sequencing of the libraries produced 2 x 150 bp reads on Illumina HiSeq 2000/2500, MiSeq or NextSeq.

The listed sequencing device is Illumina HiSeq 2000. The TCR beta cDNA libraries were made using 5'RACE template switching, a step that added both a universal primer site and unique molecular identifiers. cDNA synthesis was primed from the TCR beta constant segment and was followed by two successive PCR amplification steps. Under the source paper's analysis protocol: Reads were demultiplexed and grouped by UMI with MIGEC, and clonotypes were assembled and quantified with MiTCR. Only TCR cDNA sequences supported by at least two reads were kept to exclude erroneous sequences. The tcR package was used for downstream repertoire analysis, and clonotypes were matched across fractions by CDR3 nucleotide sequence plus V segment. VDJmatch was used to annotate antigen specificity against VDJdb, with one amino acid substitution allowed in CDR3. Reprocessed by TCRdb, the reads give a single entry per CDR3 protein sequence, without DNA. V and J calls and clone size were set by TCRdb, not the authors. The sample's table lists a count of some 500,000 distinct CDR3 sequences. The ten largest clones take up 1.4% to 1.5% of the sample.

Concerning this clonotype itself: No cognate antigen has been identified for it.

On the study overall, not on this receptor specifically: Whether the expanded NKG2C-expressing T cell clones were specific for HCMV antigens remained unclear. Those dominant clonotypes were again the most abundant among CD3+CD56-NKG2C+ cells in four donors, at roughly 25-65%. In six donors, the dominant CD3+CD56+NKG2C+ clonotypes were among the top 10 CD8+ clonotypes and accounted for about 1.0-7.5% of CD8+ T cells.

HCMV serostatus was determined by detecting HCMV-specific IgG in serum with a commercial ELISA kit. Peripheral blood mononuclear cells were isolated from blood by Ficoll density gradient centrifugation. What was sequenced was blood T cells: a sorted CD56 or NKG2C T cell subset, CD4+ or CD8+ T cells, or bulk PBMC T cells (not recorded which). This sequence originates from a woman in her 50s in good health. Donor details come from another sample of the same person, matched by shared clones.

The CDR3 region has the sequence CAIRGRINEKLFF. This receptor chain uses TRBV10-3 and TRBJ1-4; TCRdb calls TRBD1, which cannot be checked without DNA. In the germline V gene, CDR1 corresponds to ENHRY and CDR2 to SYGVKD. The CDR3 starts with the cysteine, ends with the phenylalanine, and has 13 residues. DNA for this receptor is not on file.